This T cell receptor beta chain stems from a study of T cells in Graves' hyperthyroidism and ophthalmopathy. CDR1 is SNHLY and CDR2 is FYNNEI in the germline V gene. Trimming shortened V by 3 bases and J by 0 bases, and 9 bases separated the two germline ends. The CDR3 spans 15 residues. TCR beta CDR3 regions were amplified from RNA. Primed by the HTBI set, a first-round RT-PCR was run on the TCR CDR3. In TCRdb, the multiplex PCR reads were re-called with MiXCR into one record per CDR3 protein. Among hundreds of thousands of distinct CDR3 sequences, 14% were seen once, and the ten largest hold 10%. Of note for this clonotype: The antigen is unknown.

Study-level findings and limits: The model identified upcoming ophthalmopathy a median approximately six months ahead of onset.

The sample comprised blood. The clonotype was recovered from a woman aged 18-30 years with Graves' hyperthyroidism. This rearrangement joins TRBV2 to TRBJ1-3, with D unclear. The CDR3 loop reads CASSDWRDSGNTIYF. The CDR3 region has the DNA TGTGCCAGCAGTGACTGGAGGGACTCTGGAAACACCATATATTTT. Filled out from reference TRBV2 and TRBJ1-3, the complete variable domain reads EPEVTQTPSHQVTQMGQEVILRCVPISNHLYFYWYRQILGQKVEFLVSFYNNEISEKSEIFDDQFSVERPDGSNFTLKIRSTKLEDSAMYFCASSDWRDSGNTIYFGEGSWLTVV.